What follows describes a single TCR beta chain. Its antigen has not been determined. No quality values exist for individual bases; no much larger clone is one base distant. This record comes from a study of CXCR4 blockade with PD-1 therapy in pancreatic cancer (dated by TCRdb to the late 2010s). For the wider study: The study combined multiplex immunohistochemistry and TCRbeta immunosequencing of resected pancreatic ductal adenocarcinoma with ex vivo slice culture testing PD-1 and CXCR4 blockade. To look at intratumoral heterogeneity, the researchers TCR-sequenced two geographically distinct regions from each of over five tumors. Here is what the overall study found, with its caveats: Because only TCRbeta chains were sequenced, true antigen-specificity overlap among convergent dominant clones remained unconfirmed while awaiting paired alpha-beta single-cell sequencing. A strong correlation was found between the frequency of an amino acid clone and the number of distinct nucleotide rearrangements encoding that clone, which suggests convergent selection driven by common tumor antigens. Tumors showed clonal expansion, with mean productive clonality about 0.14 versus 0.05 in healthy blood, but clonality did not correlate with survival.

The archived tumor blocks came from patients who had not received neoadjuvant therapy before resection. For the preserved-tissue arm, the study drew on some 29 surgical resection samples taken from about two dozen pancreatic ductal adenocarcinoma patients who had not been treated previously. DNA for the resection arm was extracted from ten 5-micron curls of FFPE tumor lying next to the multiplex immunohistochemistry slide. The junction shows trimming of 0 bases on V and 4 bases on J, and the gene matches do not reach 8 bases of it. Taken from cysteine to phenylalanine, the CDR3 has 16 residues. Only the CDR3 portion is preserved as DNA: 48 bases, with reading frame beginning at the first base. Sequences SQVTM (CDR1) and ANQGSEA (CDR2) are obtained from the germline V gene. TCRbeta CDR3 regions were immunosequenced from extracted DNA using the immunoSEQ Assay at Adaptive Biotechnologies. The study's own analysis went as follows. To quantify the absolute abundance of each unique TCRbeta CDR3, sequences were collapsed and filtered. Clonality, calculated using only productive in-frame rearrangements, was defined as 1 minus Pielou's evenness. Regional overlap tracked the top 100 nucleotide rearrangements across paired samples, with Morisita index comparing paired versus unrelated samples. The immunoSEQ Rearrangement Details tool was used to assess whether nucleotide rearrangements converged onto identical amino acid sequences. TCRdb mirrors the immuneACCESS table, restricted to in-frame sequences. Some clones are absent from its copies; in checked studies, under half trace to an unresolved V gene, and the reason for the others is unknown. V and J calls plus clone size are reproduced from that table; the DNA served to infer D and trimming. The sample has under 20,000 clones on record, roughly 72% of them singletons. The ten largest clones represent under 7.5% of the sample.

The TCR was taken from a human donor with pancreatic ductal adenocarcinoma. The sequence joins TRBV29-1 to TRBJ1-4, with TRBD1 matching 7 junction bases. The sequenced material came from tumor tissue. The nucleotide sequence is given as TGCAGCGTTGAAGAACCGGGACAGTTTTTTAATGAAAAACTGTTTTTT. It is translated as CSVEEPGQFFNEKLFF.